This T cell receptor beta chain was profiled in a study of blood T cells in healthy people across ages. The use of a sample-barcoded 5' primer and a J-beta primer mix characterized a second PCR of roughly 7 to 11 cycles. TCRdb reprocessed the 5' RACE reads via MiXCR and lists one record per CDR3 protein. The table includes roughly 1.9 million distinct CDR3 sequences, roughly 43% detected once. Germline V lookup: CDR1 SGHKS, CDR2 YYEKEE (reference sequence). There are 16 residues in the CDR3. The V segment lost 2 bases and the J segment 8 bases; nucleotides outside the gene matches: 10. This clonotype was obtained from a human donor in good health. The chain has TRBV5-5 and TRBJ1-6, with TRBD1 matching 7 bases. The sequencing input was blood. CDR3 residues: CASSLSGTAAHSPLHF. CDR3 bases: TGTGCCAGCAGCTTATCCGGGACAGCCGCTCATTCACCCCTCCACTTT. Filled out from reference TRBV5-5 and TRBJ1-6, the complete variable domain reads DAGVTQSPTHLIKTRGQQVTLRCSPISGHKSVSWYQQVLGQGPQFIFQYYEKEERGRGNFPDRFSARQFPNYSSELNVNALLLGDSALYLCASSLSGTAAHSPLHFGNGTRLTVT.